These 4 T cell receptor beta chains came from one sample sequenced in a study of cytomegalovirus exposure and HLA in healthy donors. Both 60 Vbeta primers and 13 Jbeta primers went into the PCR. TCRdb's copy holds only in-frame clones and misses some; the assay was immunoSEQ multiplex PCR. The table shows around 150,000 clones, with 80% occurring only once. The sample taken for sequencing was PBMCs. The receptor set was obtained from a male donor in good health and CMV-seropositive.

The chain has TRBV15 and TRBJ2-7; D is possibly TRBD1 (6 bases). The CDR3 totals 13 residues. Trimming pared 0 bases from V and 4 bases from J, leaving 7 bases between. The germline V gene encodes CDR1 LNHNV and CDR2 YYDKDF (reference sequence). The CDR3 DNA reads as TGTGCCACCAGCAGAGAGGGACATTACGAGCAGTACTTC. Protein: CATSREGHYEQYF.

The J gene is TRBJ1-1, the V gene TRBV9, with 7 bases that match TRBD1. The CDR3 covers 15 residues. The ends lost 0 bases at V and 2 bases at J; junction bases unmatched: 4. CDR1 is SGDLS and CDR2 is YYNGEE in the germline V gene. CDR3 region: CASSVDPGGNTEAFF. The DNA of the CDR3 is TGTGCCAGCAGCGTAGACCCAGGGGGTAACACTGAAGCTTTCTTT.

The rearrangement joins TRBV28 to TRBJ2-1; 9 nucleotides line up with TRBD2. The germline V gene has CDR1 MDHEN and CDR2 SYDVKM. The CDR3 has 16 amino acids. V dropped 5 bases and J dropped 8; count of bases not matched to a gene: 13. The CDR3 region is CASSTRAGGQGDEQFF. The DNA of the CDR3 is TGTGCCAGCAGTACGAGAGCGGGAGGTCAAGGGGATGAGCAGTTCTTC.

This clone was picked up one time. The rearrangement uses TRBV19 and TRBJ2-3, with D uncertain. This CDR3 is 12 amino acids long. The V gene's germline CDR1 is LNHDA and CDR2 SQIVND (reference sequence). The V end was cut by 5 bases, the J end by 6 bases, with 9 bases between. CDR3 DNA: TGTGCCAGTAGTCTCACTGGTGATACGCAGTATTTT. Its translation is CASSLTGDTQYF.